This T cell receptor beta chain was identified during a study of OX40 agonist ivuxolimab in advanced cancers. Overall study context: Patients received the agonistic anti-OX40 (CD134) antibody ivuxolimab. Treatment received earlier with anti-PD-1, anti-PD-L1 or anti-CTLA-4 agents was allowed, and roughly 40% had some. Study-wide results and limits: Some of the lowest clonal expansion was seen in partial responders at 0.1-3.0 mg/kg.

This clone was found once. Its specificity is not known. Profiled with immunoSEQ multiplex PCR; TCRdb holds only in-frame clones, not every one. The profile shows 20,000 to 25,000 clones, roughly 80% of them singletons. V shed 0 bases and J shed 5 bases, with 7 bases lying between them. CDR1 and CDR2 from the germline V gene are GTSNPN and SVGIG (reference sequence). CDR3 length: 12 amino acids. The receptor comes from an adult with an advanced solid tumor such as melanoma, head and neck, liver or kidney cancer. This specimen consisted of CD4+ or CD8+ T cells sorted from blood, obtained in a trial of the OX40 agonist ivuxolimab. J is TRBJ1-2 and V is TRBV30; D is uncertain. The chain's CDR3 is CAWSVELYGYTF. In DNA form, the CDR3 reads TGTGCCTGGAGTGTGGAGCTTTATGGCTACACCTTC.